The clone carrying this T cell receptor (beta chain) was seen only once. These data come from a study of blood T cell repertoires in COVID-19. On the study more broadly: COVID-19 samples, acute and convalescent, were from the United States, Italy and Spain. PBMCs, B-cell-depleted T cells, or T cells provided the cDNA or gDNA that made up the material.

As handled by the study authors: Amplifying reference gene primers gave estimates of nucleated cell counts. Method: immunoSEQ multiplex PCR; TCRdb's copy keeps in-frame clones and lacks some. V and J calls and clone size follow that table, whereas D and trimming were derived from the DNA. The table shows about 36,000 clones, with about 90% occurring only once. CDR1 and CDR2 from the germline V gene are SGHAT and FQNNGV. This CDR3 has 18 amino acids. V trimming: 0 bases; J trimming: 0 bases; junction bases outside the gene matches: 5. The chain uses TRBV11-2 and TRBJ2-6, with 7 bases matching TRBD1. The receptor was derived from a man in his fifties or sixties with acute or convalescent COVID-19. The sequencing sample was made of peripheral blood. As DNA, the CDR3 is TGTGCCAGCAGCTTAGATCGGCCAGGGGGCTCTGGGGCCAACGTCCTGACTTTC. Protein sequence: CASSLDRPGGSGANVLTF.